Below are 21 T cell receptor beta chains sequenced from a single sample in a study of siplizumab effects on memory and regulatory T cells. Produced via immunoSEQ multiplex PCR; TCRdb's table is partial and in-frame only. The sample carries about 85,000 clones, 85% to 95% recorded once. Sequenced material: CD8+ T cells sorted from blood. The receptors here all came from a human donor in good health.

This clone was counted once. The rearrangement uses TRBV19 and TRBJ2-5; D is tentatively TRBD1 or TRBD2 (5 bases each). The germline gives CDR1 LNHDA, CDR2 SQIVND (reference sequence). V lost 6 bases and J lost 3, with 11 bases in between. The CDR3 contains 13 residues. The DNA of the CDR3 is TGTGCCAGTAGCACCCTGGGGGAAGAGACCCAGTACTTC. It specifies CASSTLGEETQYF. The full variable domain, in which reference TRBV19 and TRBJ2-5 provide the parts outside the CDR3, is DGGITQSPKYLFRKEGQNVTLSCEQNLNHDAMYWYRQDPGQGLRLIYYSQIVNDFQKGDIAEGYSVSREKKESFPLTVTSAQKNPTAFYLCASSTLGEETQYFGPGTRLLVL.

CDR3 in DNA: TGTGCCAGCAGCCAAGATTTGGGTCACAATGAGCAGTTCTTC. It translates to CASSQDLGHNEQFF. The V and J genes are TRBV4-2 and TRBJ2-1; D is undetermined. This CDR3 is 14 amino acids long. Trimming shortened V by 0 bases and J by 5 bases, and 8 bases separated the two germline ends. Germline CDR1 and CDR2: LGHNA and YNFKEQ.

V usage is TRBV19 and J usage is TRBJ2-2; no reliable D call. Trimming pared 2 bases from V and 3 bases from J, leaving 4 bases between. The CDR3 has 13 residues. CDR1 and CDR2 from the germline V gene are LNHDA and SQIVND (reference sequence). DNA of the CDR3: TGTGCCAGTAGTATAATGGACACCGGGGAGCTGTTTTTT. It encodes CASSIMDTGELFF.

The rearrangement joins TRBV6-4 to TRBJ2-1, with 8 bases identical to TRBD2. V trimming: 2 bases; J trimming: 12 bases; junction bases outside the gene matches: 15. The CDR3 runs to 16 residues. Germline CDR1 MRHNA, CDR2 SNTAGT. The CDR3 nucleotides read TGTGCCAGCAGTGACCCGCCCGGGCGGGAGGCCCCCCGGCAGTTCTTC. This encodes CASSDPPGREAPRQFF.

The V call is TRBV7-9, the J call TRBJ2-1, with unresolved D. Trimming pared 0 bases from V and 5 bases from J, leaving 2 bases between. Germline values: CDR1 SEHNR, CDR2 FQNEAQ (reference sequence). This CDR3 has 12 residues. The CDR3 is CASSLADNEQFF. CDR3 nucleotides: TGTGCCAGCAGCTTAGCGGACAATGAGCAGTTCTTC.

The table lists this clone with a count of one. The V and J genes are TRBV29-1 and TRBJ2-7, with a tentative D call TRBD2 (7 bases). CDR3 size: 14 residues. Per the germline V gene, CDR1 is SQVTM and CDR2 is ANQGSEA. V was shortened by 7 bases and J by 1 base, with 17 bases between the two germline ends. CDR3 region: CSATGGGASYEQYF. As DNA, the CDR3 is TGCAGCGCCACCGGCGGGGGCGCTTCCTACGAGCAGTACTTC.

This sequence joins TRBV28 and TRBJ2-7, with D possibly being TRBD1 (6 bases). The V and J ends lost 8 bases and 1 base respectively, with 12 bases between them. The CDR3 loop spans 13 amino acids. CDR1 is MDHEN, CDR2 SYDVKM, per germline. The CDR3 DNA is TGTGCCAGCGAAATCAGGGGATCCTACGAGCAGTACTTC. It is translated as CASEIRGSYEQYF. The variable domain in full, with the rest retrieved from reference TRBV28 and TRBJ2-7, is DVKVTQSSRYLVKRTGEKVFLECVQDMDHENMFWYRQDPGLGLRLIYFSYDVKMKEKGDIPEGYSVSREKKERFSLILESASTNQTSMYLCASEIRGSYEQYFGPGTRLTVT.

The chain joins TRBV6-1 to TRBJ2-2, with no clear D. Trimming took 5 bases from V and 6 from J, leaving 4 bases between them. The CDR3 spans 11 residues. The germline CDR1 and CDR2 sequences are MNHNS and SASEGT. Here the CDR3 DNA reads TGTGCCAGCAGTTTTTCCGGGGAGCTGTTTTTT. Translating it yields CASSFSGELFF.

The CDR3 DNA follows: TGTGCCAGCAGCTTATTGACATCCTACAATGAGCAGTTCTTC. It is translated as CASSLLTSYNEQFF. The chain employs TRBV7-9 and TRBJ2-1, with D unresolved. The CDR3 sequence is 14 residues long. Germline V lookup: CDR1 SEHNR, CDR2 FQNEAQ (reference sequence). The V and J ends lost 2 bases and 1 base respectively, with 6 bases between them.

This chain joins TRBV19 and TRBJ1-5, with no clear D. Trimming took off 3 bases at V and 0 bases at J, with 9 bases between the two ends. Per the germline V gene, CDR1 is LNHDA and CDR2 is SQIVND (reference sequence). The CDR3 has 15 residues. The CDR3 reads CASSMVRNSNQPQHF. As DNA, the CDR3 is TGTGCCAGTAGTATGGTCAGGAATAGCAATCAGCCCCAGCATTTT. The full variable domain, its missing parts supplied by reference TRBV19 and TRBJ1-5, is DGGITQSPKYLFRKEGQNVTLSCEQNLNHDAMYWYRQDPGQGLRLIYYSQIVNDFQKGDIAEGYSVSREKKESFPLTVTSAQKNPTAFYLCASSMVRNSNQPQHFGDGTRLSIL.

The CDR3 bases are TGCAGCGGTCAGGGGGACTATGGCTACACCTTC. Its protein product is CSGQGDYGYTF. The chain is built from TRBV29-1 and TRBJ1-2; 7 bases are a match to TRBD1. This CDR3 comprises 11 residues. In germline, CDR1 is SQVTM, CDR2 ANQGSEA. The V and J ends lost 7 bases and 3 bases, in that order; junction bases with no gene match: 2. Full variable domain (remainder filled in from reference TRBV29-1 and TRBJ1-2): SAVISQKPSRDICQRGTSLTIQCQVDSQVTMMFWYRQQPGQSLTLIATANQGSEATYESGFVIDKFPISRPNLTFSTLTVSNMSPEDSSIYLCSGQGDYGYTFGSGTRLTVV.

The V and J genes are TRBV7-9 and TRBJ2-3; 8 bases align to TRBD2. Trimming removed 5 bases from V and 0 bases from J; junction bases left unmatched: 10. The V gene's germline CDR1 is SEHNR and CDR2 FQNEAQ (reference sequence). The CDR3 has 17 amino acids. The CDR3 loop reads CASSIQRGPESTDTQYF. The CDR3 coding sequence is TGTGCCAGCAGCATTCAGCGGGGGCCTGAAAGCACAGATACGCAGTATTTT.

This clone occurred once. This chain uses TRBV10-2 with TRBJ1-1; TRBD1 matches at 8 bases. The CDR3 loop spans 13 amino acids. Germline V CDR1 and CDR2: WSHSY, SAAADI. Losses at the gene ends were 9 bases for V and 2 bases for J; bases not matched to a gene: 5. For the CDR3, the DNA is TGCGCCAGTAAGGACAGGGCAAACACTGAAGCTTTCTTT. Amino acids: CASKDRANTEAFF.

The gene calls are TRBV4-1 and TRBJ2-3; 8 bases are shared with TRBD2. The length of the CDR3 is 18 residues. Unmatched junction bases numbered 12, after V lost 3 bases and J lost 1 base. In germline, CDR1 is MGHRA, CDR2 YSYEKL. The CDR3 region is CASSHPRGAGDGTDTQYF. The CDR3 DNA reads as TGCGCCAGCAGCCACCCTCGGGGAGCGGGAGACGGCACAGATACGCAGTATTTT.

The chain employs TRBV4-1 and TRBJ2-3, with D perhaps assigned TRBD1 or TRBD2 (5 bases each). The CDR3 runs to 16 residues. CDR1 is MGHRA and CDR2 is YSYEKL in the germline V gene. Trimming cost V 3 bases and J 4 bases, with 17 bases left between them. DNA for the CDR3: TGCGCCAGCAGCCATCCCGTAGACGGGGCTTCAGATACGCAGTATTTT. Translated: CASSHPVDGASDTQYF.

The chain joins TRBV27 to TRBJ2-1; 7 bases line up with TRBD1. The CDR3 has 12 residues. The V and J ends lost 5 bases and 11 bases, in that order; junction bases with no gene match: 6. Germline V CDR1 and CDR2: MNHEY, SMNVEV (reference sequence). CDR3 residues: CASSPRDSQQFF. In nucleotides, the CDR3 is TGTGCCAGCAGTCCCCGGGACAGCCAGCAGTTCTTC.

The chain carries TRBV7-9 and TRBJ1-1, with a tentative D call TRBD1 (6 bases). The germline CDR1 and CDR2 sequences are SEHNR and FQNEAQ (reference sequence). The CDR3 sequence is 14 residues long. V shed 4 bases and J shed 1 base, with 10 bases lying between them. CDR3 bases: TGTGCCAGCAGCTCAGGACAGAGGAACACTGAAGCTTTCTTT. Its protein is CASSSGQRNTEAFF.

This clone was seen a few times. This chain uses TRBV7-9 with TRBJ1-1, with D unresolved. Between the trimmed V and J ends, which lost 8 bases and 7 bases, there was a span of 17 bases. The CDR3 length is 13 residues. The germline V gene encodes CDR1 SEHNR and CDR2 FQNEAQ (reference sequence). The CDR3 protein is CASLTAGWDEAFF. In DNA form, the CDR3 reads TGTGCCAGCTTAACGGCAGGATGGGATGAAGCTTTCTTT. Using reference TRBV7-9 and TRBJ1-1 for the parts outside the CDR3, the full variable domain is DTGVSQNPRHKITKRGQNVTFRCDPISEHNRLYWYRQTLGQGPEFLTYFQNEAQLEKSRLLSDRFSAERPKGSFSTLEIQRTEQGDSAMYLCASLTAGWDEAFFGQGTRLTVV.

This clone came up once. The gene calls are TRBV27 and TRBJ2-1; TRBD2 aligns across 7 bases. Germline V gene data show CDR1 as MNHEY and CDR2 as SMNVEV (reference sequence). This CDR3 is 14 amino acids long. V was clipped by 5 bases and J by 9 bases; unmatched bases: 10. The CDR3 spells CASSPGLTNPEQFF. In DNA, the CDR3 is TGTGCCAGCAGTCCGGGACTAACGAACCCTGAGCAGTTCTTC.

V usage is TRBV6-5 and J usage is TRBJ2-1; D is unclear. V lost 8 bases, J lost 3 bases, and 5 bases lay in between. There are 11 residues in the CDR3. Per germline, CDR1 MNHEY and CDR2 SVGAGI. CDR3 sequence reads: CASQNYNEQFF. The CDR3 DNA sequence: TGTGCCAGCCAGAACTACAATGAGCAGTTCTTC.

This chain uses TRBV28 with TRBJ2-7; D ambiguous. Trimming left V 6 bases short and J 3 bases short, with 6 bases between. The CDR3 consists of 11 residues. In germline, CDR1 is MDHEN, CDR2 SYDVKM. The CDR3 DNA reads TGTGCCAGCAGGGAAAACTACGAGCAGTACTTC. Residues: CASRENYEQYF. Using reference TRBV28 and TRBJ2-7 for the parts outside the CDR3, the full variable domain is DVKVTQSSRYLVKRTGEKVFLECVQDMDHENMFWYRQDPGLGLRLIYFSYDVKMKEKGDIPEGYSVSREKKERFSLILESASTNQTSMYLCASRENYEQYFGPGTRLTVT.